Sequencing of this T cell receptor beta chain was carried out in a study of shared clonotypes between healthy human individuals. Study summary: CD4 naive and CD4 memory each took three plates per donor, while CD8 naive took two and CD8 memory one.

All the donors were Caucasian adults who lived in Nashville, Tennessee. A remark on this clone: Its antigen is as yet unknown.

In germline, CDR1 is KGHSH, CDR2 LQKENI. The V and J ends lost 1 base and 0 bases respectively, with 10 bases between them. The CDR3 contains 15 residues. Broader study findings: Sample collection involved blood only; tissue repertoires are likely different.

At a deep level, the assay was run. Produced via immunoSEQ multiplex PCR; TCRdb's table is partial and in-frame only. The sample carries 550,000 to 700,000 clones, around 73% recorded once. V gene TRBV18 combines with J gene TRBJ2-7; possible D gene TRBD1, 5 bases. Sequenced sample: memory CD4+ T cells sorted from blood. Subset meaning: CD45RA-negative fraction. This clonotype was sampled from a woman under 40 in good health. CDR3 sequence reads: CASSPLRTSSYEQYF. CDR3 nucleotide sequence: TGTGCCAGCTCACCACTAAGGACAAGCTCCTACGAGCAGTACTTC.